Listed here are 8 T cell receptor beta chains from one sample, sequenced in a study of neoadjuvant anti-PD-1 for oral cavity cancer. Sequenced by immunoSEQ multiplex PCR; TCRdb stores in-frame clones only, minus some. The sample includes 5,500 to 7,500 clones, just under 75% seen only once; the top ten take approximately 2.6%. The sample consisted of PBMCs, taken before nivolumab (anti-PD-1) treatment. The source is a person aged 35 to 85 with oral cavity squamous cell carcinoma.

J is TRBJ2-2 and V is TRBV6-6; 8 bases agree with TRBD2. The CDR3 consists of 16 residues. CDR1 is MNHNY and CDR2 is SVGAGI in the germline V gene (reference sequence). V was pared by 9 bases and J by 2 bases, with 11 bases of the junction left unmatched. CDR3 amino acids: CASCDRGGLNTGELFF. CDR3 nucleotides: TGTGCCAGTTGCGACCGGGGGGGCCTCAACACCGGGGAGCTGTTTTTT.

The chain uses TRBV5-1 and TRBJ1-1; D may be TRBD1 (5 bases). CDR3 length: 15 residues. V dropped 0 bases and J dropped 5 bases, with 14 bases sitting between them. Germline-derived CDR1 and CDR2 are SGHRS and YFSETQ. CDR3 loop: CASSLGGTISTEAFF. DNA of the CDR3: TGCGCCAGCAGCTTGGGGGGCACAATTTCTACTGAAGCTTTCTTT.

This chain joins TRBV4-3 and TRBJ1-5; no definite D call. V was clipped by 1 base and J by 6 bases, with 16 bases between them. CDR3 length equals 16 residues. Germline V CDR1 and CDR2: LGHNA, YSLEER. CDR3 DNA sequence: TGCGCCAGCAGCCAAGGATTGAATCCCCCGGGTCAGCCCCAGCATTTT. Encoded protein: CASSQGLNPPGQPQHF.

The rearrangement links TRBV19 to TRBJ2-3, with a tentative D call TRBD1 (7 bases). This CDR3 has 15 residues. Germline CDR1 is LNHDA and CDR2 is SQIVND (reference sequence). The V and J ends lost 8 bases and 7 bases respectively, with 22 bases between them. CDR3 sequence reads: CASQGMEGALNTQYF. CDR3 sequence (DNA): TGTGCCAGTCAAGGAATGGAGGGGGCGTTGAATACGCAGTATTTT.

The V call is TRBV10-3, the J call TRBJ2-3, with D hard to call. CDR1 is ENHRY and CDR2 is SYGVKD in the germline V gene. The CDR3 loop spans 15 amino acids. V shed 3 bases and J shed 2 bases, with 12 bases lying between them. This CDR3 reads CAISENSQFTDTQYF. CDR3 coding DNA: TGTGCCATCAGTGAAAATAGTCAGTTCACAGATACGCAGTATTTT.

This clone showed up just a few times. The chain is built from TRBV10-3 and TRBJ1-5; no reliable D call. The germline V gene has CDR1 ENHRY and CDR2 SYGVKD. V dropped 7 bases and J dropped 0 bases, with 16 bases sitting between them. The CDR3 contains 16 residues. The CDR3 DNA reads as TGTGCCATCATGAAACCGGTGGGGTATAGCAATCAGCCCCAGCATTTT. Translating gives CAIMKPVGYSNQPQHF.

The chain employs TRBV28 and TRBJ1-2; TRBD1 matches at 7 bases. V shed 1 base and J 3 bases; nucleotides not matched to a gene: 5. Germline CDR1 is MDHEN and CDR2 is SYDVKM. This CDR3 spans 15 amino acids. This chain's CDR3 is CASSLLTGPDYGYTF. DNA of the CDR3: TGTGCCAGCAGTTTATTGACAGGGCCCGACTATGGCTACACCTTC.

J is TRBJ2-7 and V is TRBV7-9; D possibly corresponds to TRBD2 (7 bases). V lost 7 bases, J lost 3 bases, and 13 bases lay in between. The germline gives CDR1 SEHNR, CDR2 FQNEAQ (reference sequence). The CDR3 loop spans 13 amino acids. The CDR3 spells CASTGGVRYEQYF. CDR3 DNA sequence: TGTGCCAGCACGGGGGGCGTTCGCTACGAGCAGTACTTC.